Listed below are T cell receptor beta chains from one sample, sequenced in a study of regulatory T cells in long-lasting Graves disease. TCRdb reprocessed the multiplex PCR reads via MiXCR and lists one record per CDR3 protein. Seen here are approximately 300,000 distinct CDR3 sequences, 15% to 20% observed once, and the top ten hold approximately 35%. The source was peripheral blood mononuclear cells (PBMCs), collected at new diagnosis, from a patient treated with antithyroid drugs. Receptors were obtained from a female donor with Graves disease. The CDR3 runs from the conserved cysteine through the conserved F or W. The D gene is left open where the match is weak. Clone size is given for some rows only: seen once, a few or many times, or a class if the clone is expanded.

V gene	D gene	J gene	CDR3 length	clone size	CDR3 DNA	CDR3 protein
TRBV12-3/TRBV12-4	TRBD1	TRBJ1-3	16	many	TGTGCCAGCAGTTCCTGGACAGGACTCTCTGGAAACACCATATATTTT	CASSSWTGLSGNTIYF
TRBV28	TRBD1	TRBJ2-3	15	many	TGTGCAGCGGTCCCTTGGGACAGAGACACAGATACGCAGTATTTT	CAAVPWDRDTDTQYF
TRBV7-9	TRBD2	TRBJ2-7	15	NA	TGTGCCAGCAGCTTAGAAGTAGCGGGGGGCTACGAGCAGTACTTC	CASSLEVAGGYEQYF
TRBV5-1	TRBD2	TRBJ2-5	16	NA	TGCGCCAGCAGCTTCCTCTCTCCGGGAGGGCAAGAGACCCAGTACTTC	CASSFLSPGGQETQYF
TRBV9	NA	TRBJ2-1	13	NA	TGTGCCAGCAGCGGGGCCACCTACAATGAGCAGTTCTTC	CASSGATYNEQFF
TRBV7-2	NA	TRBJ2-5	12	many	TGTGCCAGCAGCCATTCTTTTGAGACCCAGTACTTC	CASSHSFETQYF
TRBV12-3/TRBV12-4	NA	TRBJ1-6	13	many	TGTGCCAGCAGTTTAATAAATAATTCACCCCTCCACTTT	CASSLINNSPLHF
TRBV2	TRBD1	TRBJ1-6	13	NA	TGTGCCGGAGGACAGGGCTATAATTCACCCCTCCACTTT	CAGGQGYNSPLHF
TRBV7-8	TRBD1	TRBJ1-4	15	NA	TGTGCCAGCAGCCTCCGGTGGACAGGGGGCGAAAAACTGTTTTTT	CASSLRWTGGEKLFF
TRBV19	TRBD1	TRBJ1-5	17	many	TGTGCCAGTAGCCCCTTGGACAGGGGAGCTCGCAATCAGCCCCAGCATTTT	CASSPLDRGARNQPQHF
TRBV7-9	TRBD2	TRBJ2-7	15	many	TGTGCCAGCAGCTTAGTAAGCGGGAGCGCGTACGAGCAGTACTTC	CASSLVSGSAYEQYF
TRBV9	NA	TRBJ2-1	14	many	TGTGCCAGCAGCGTGGGGGGGGGGGCGAGTGAGCAGTTCTTC	CASSVGGGASEQFF
TRBV20-1	TRBD2	TRBJ2-1	17	NA	TGCAGTGCTACAATAGGGACTAGCGGGAGGTGGGGCAATGAGCAGTTCTTC	CSATIGTSGRWGNEQFF
TRBV20-1	TRBD2	TRBJ2-1	14	many	TGCAGTGCTCCGACTAGCCCCACAGTTAATGAGCAGTTCTTC	CSAPTSPTVNEQFF
TRBV9	NA	TRBJ2-7	15	many	TGTGCCAGCAGCGTAGGAACAGCCAGCTCCTACGAGCAGTACTTC	CASSVGTASSYEQYF
TRBV7-9	NA	TRBJ2-2	18	NA	TGTGCCAGCAGCTTACCGGGTGGGGGCGAGGCGAACACCGGGGAGCTGGTTTTT	CASSLPGGGEANTGELVF
TRBV5-1	TRBD1	TRBJ2-3	13	NA	TGCGCCAGCAGCTTGGCACGGGGACAGGGCTCGTATTTT	CASSLARGQGSYF
TRBV30	NA	TRBJ1-4	15	NA	TGTGCCTGGAGTGTACTCGGGACGGGGAATGAAAAACTGTTTTTT	CAWSVLGTGNEKLFF
TRBV7-6	NA	TRBJ2-7	13	many	TGTGCCAGCAGCTTAAGGGGTGACTACGAGCAGTACTTC	CASSLRGDYEQYF
TRBV30	NA	TRBJ1-1	14	many	TGTGCCTGGAGTCAGGTAAGGACGAACACTGAAGCTTTCTTT	CAWSQVRTNTEAFF
TRBV28	NA	TRBJ1-3	18	NA	TGTGCCAGCAGTTTATACGTAGGGGACGGGGGGCATGGAAACACCATATATTTT	CASSLYVGDGGHGNTIYF
TRBV24-1	NA	TRBJ2-5	15	many	TGTGCCACCAGTGATTTGGCAGGGGAAGTAGAGACCCAGTACTTC	CATSDLAGEVETQYF